This is a list of T cell receptor beta chains from one sample in a study of blood T cell repertoires in COVID-19. The protocol was immunoSEQ multiplex PCR, while the TCRdb copy is restricted to in-frame clones and leaves out a portion. The table shows more than 50,000 clones, with 90% occurring only once. Sequencing input: peripheral blood. These receptors came from a man in his 60s with active COVID-19. The CDR3 runs from the conserved cysteine through the conserved F or W. Each record gives: V gene, CDR3 length, J gene, D gene, clone size, CDR3 protein, CDR3 DNA. A D gene is named only where the DNA matches it firmly. A clone size is listed for some rows: how often the clone was seen (once, few, many), or a class if it is expanded.

V gene: TRBV3-1/TRBV3-2; CDR3 length: 15; J gene: TRBJ1-1; D gene: TRBD1; clone size: .; CDR3 protein: CASSLSRGQDAEAFF; CDR3 DNA: TGTGCCAGCAGCCTCAGCAGGGGGCAGGATGCTGAAGCTTTCTTT
V gene: TRBV25-1; CDR3 length: 14; J gene: TRBJ2-2; D gene: .; clone size: once; CDR3 protein: CASSEQGFTGELFF; CDR3 DNA: TGTGCCAGCAGTGAACAGGGCTTCACCGGGGAGCTGTTTTTT
V gene: TRBV5-1; CDR3 length: 17; J gene: TRBJ2-1; D gene: .; clone size: .; CDR3 protein: CASSLEGSASSYNEQFF; CDR3 DNA: TGCGCCAGCAGCTTGGAGGGTAGCGCGAGCTCCTACAATGAGCAGTTCTTC
V gene: TRBV30; CDR3 length: 14; J gene: TRBJ2-1; D gene: TRBD2; clone size: .; CDR3 protein: CALKLAGLNNEQFF; CDR3 DNA: TGTGCCCTTAAACTAGCGGGGCTGAACAATGAGCAGTTCTTC
V gene: TRBV2; CDR3 length: 13; J gene: TRBJ1-4; D gene: .; clone size: once; CDR3 protein: CASSEAREAKLFF; CDR3 DNA: TGTGCCAGCAGTGAAGCTAGGGAGGCAAAACTGTTTTTT
V gene: TRBV5-5; CDR3 length: 15; J gene: TRBJ1-1; D gene: .; clone size: once; CDR3 protein: CASSLAPGLTAEAFF; CDR3 DNA: TGTGCCAGCAGCTTGGCTCCAGGGCTAACGGCTGAAGCTTTCTTT
V gene: TRBV28; CDR3 length: 14; J gene: TRBJ1-5; D gene: .; clone size: .; CDR3 protein: CASSFRGSNQPQHF; CDR3 DNA: TGTGCCAGCAGTTTCAGGGGTAGCAATCAGCCCCAGCATTTT
V gene: TRBV5-4; CDR3 length: 15; J gene: TRBJ1-6; D gene: TRBD1; clone size: few; CDR3 protein: CASSLGQGYNSPLHF; CDR3 DNA: TGTGCCAGCAGCCTAGGACAGGGCTATAATTCACCCCTCCACTTT
V gene: TRBV23-1; CDR3 length: 13; J gene: TRBJ2-7; D gene: .; clone size: .; CDR3 protein: CASSQSGGYEQYF; CDR3 DNA: TGCGCCAGCAGTCAATCAGGAGGCTACGAGCAGTACTTC
V gene: TRBV2; CDR3 length: 14; J gene: TRBJ1-1; D gene: TRBD1; clone size: once; CDR3 protein: CASSELTGVAEAFF; CDR3 DNA: TGTGCCAGCAGCGAATTGACAGGGGTAGCTGAAGCTTTCTTT
V gene: TRBV5-4; CDR3 length: 13; J gene: TRBJ2-5; D gene: TRBD2; clone size: .; CDR3 protein: CASRMAGVETQYF; CDR3 DNA: TGTGCCAGCCGTATGGCGGGGGTGGAGACCCAGTACTTC
V gene: TRBV5-6; CDR3 length: 16; J gene: TRBJ1-6; D gene: TRBD1; clone size: .; CDR3 protein: CASSLAGTGVNSPLHF; CDR3 DNA: TGTGCCAGCAGCTTGGCCGGGACAGGGGTGAATTCACCCCTCCACTTT
V gene: TRBV30; CDR3 length: 14; J gene: TRBJ2-2; D gene: .; clone size: .; CDR3 protein: CAWSKQRNTGELFF; CDR3 DNA: TGTGCCTGGAGTAAACAGAGGAACACCGGGGAGCTGTTTTTT
V gene: TRBV7-6; CDR3 length: 17; J gene: TRBJ1-1; D gene: TRBD1; clone size: .; CDR3 protein: CASSNRDRGPLTTEAFF; CDR3 DNA: TGTGCCAGCAGCAACCGGGACAGGGGACCCCTCACGACTGAAGCTTTCTTT
V gene: TRBV7-2; CDR3 length: 16; J gene: TRBJ2-3; D gene: .; clone size: .; CDR3 protein: CASSLDSGVSTDTQYF; CDR3 DNA: TGTGCCAGCAGCTTAGACAGCGGCGTTAGCACAGATACGCAGTATTTT
V gene: TRBV7-3; CDR3 length: 20; J gene: TRBJ1-5; D gene: .; clone size: .; CDR3 protein: CASSLTGFSLQGSGNQPQHF; CDR3 DNA: TGTGCCAGCAGCTTAACCGGTTTCTCTTTACAGGGTAGCGGCAATCAGCCCCAGCATTTT
V gene: TRBV3-1/TRBV3-2; CDR3 length: 15; J gene: TRBJ1-1; D gene: .; clone size: .; CDR3 protein: CASSQGNQGTVGAFF; CDR3 DNA: TGTGCCAGCAGCCAAGGAAACCAGGGGACGGTTGGAGCTTTCTTT
V gene: TRBV10-2; CDR3 length: 13; J gene: TRBJ2-5; D gene: .; clone size: .; CDR3 protein: CASSVEGAKTQYF; CDR3 DNA: TGCGCCAGCAGTGTGGAGGGGGCAAAGACCCAGTACTTC
V gene: TRBV5-4; CDR3 length: 17; J gene: TRBJ2-1; D gene: .; clone size: .; CDR3 protein: CASTPGGGQRGYNEQFF; CDR3 DNA: TGTGCCAGCACCCCTGGCGGGGGCCAGCGGGGATACAATGAGCAGTTCTTC
V gene: TRBV3-1/TRBV3-2; CDR3 length: 14; J gene: TRBJ1-5; D gene: .; clone size: .; CDR3 protein: CASSQRDSNQPQHF; CDR3 DNA: TGTGCCAGCAGCCAACGAGATAGCAATCAGCCCCAGCATTTT
V gene: TRBV7-3; CDR3 length: 16; J gene: TRBJ2-3; D gene: TRBD1; clone size: .; CDR3 protein: CASSQGTGRSTDTQYF; CDR3 DNA: TGTGCCAGCAGCCAAGGGACAGGGCGTAGCACAGATACGCAGTATTTT
V gene: TRBV18; CDR3 length: 15; J gene: TRBJ2-7; D gene: .; clone size: .; CDR3 protein: CASSPSRGLAFEQYF; CDR3 DNA: TGTGCCAGCTCACCCAGCAGAGGGCTAGCGTTCGAGCAGTACTTC
V gene: TRBV2; CDR3 length: 15; J gene: TRBJ1-5; D gene: .; clone size: .; CDR3 protein: CASSKRQRGKEPQHF; CDR3 DNA: TGTGCCAGCAGTAAAAGGCAGCGAGGGAAGGAGCCCCAGCATTTT
V gene: TRBV7-3; CDR3 length: 16; J gene: TRBJ2-2; D gene: TRBD1; clone size: .; CDR3 protein: CASSPGQHLITGELFF; CDR3 DNA: TGTGCCAGCAGCCCGGGACAGCACCTAATCACCGGGGAGCTGTTTTTT
V gene: TRBV3-1/TRBV3-2; CDR3 length: 17; J gene: TRBJ1-1; D gene: .; clone size: .; CDR3 protein: CASSQDSPLRVNTEAFF; CDR3 DNA: TGTGCCAGCAGCCAAGATAGTCCTCTTAGAGTGAACACTGAAGCTTTCTTT
V gene: TRBV6-6; CDR3 length: 14; J gene: TRBJ1-1; D gene: .; clone size: .; CDR3 protein: CASSYPEIVTEAFF; CDR3 DNA: TGTGCCAGCAGTTACCCCGAGATCGTCACTGAAGCTTTCTTT
V gene: TRBV24-1; CDR3 length: 13; J gene: TRBJ1-2; D gene: .; clone size: .; CDR3 protein: CATSDGGGYGYTF; CDR3 DNA: TGTGCCACCAGTGATGGGGGCGGCTATGGCTACACCTTC
V gene: TRBV25-1; CDR3 length: 14; J gene: TRBJ1-5; D gene: .; clone size: .; CDR3 protein: CASSEWGGMKPQHF; CDR3 DNA: TGTGCCAGCAGTGAATGGGGGGGAATGAAACCCCAGCATTTT
V gene: TRBV6-2/TRBV6-3; CDR3 length: 13; J gene: TRBJ1-2; D gene: TRBD1; clone size: .; CDR3 protein: CASSRDSLYGYTF; CDR3 DNA: TGTGCCAGCAGTCGGGACAGCCTCTATGGCTACACCTTC
V gene: TRBV4-1; CDR3 length: 14; J gene: TRBJ2-7; D gene: .; clone size: .; CDR3 protein: CASSHKTGNYEQYF; CDR3 DNA: TGCGCCAGCAGCCACAAGACAGGCAACTACGAGCAGTACTTC
V gene: TRBV10-2; CDR3 length: 16; J gene: TRBJ2-3; D gene: .; clone size: few; CDR3 protein: CASSQQAIGGPDTQYF; CDR3 DNA: TGCGCCAGCAGTCAACAAGCTATCGGGGGGCCAGATACGCAGTATTTT
V gene: TRBV6-5; CDR3 length: 15; J gene: TRBJ1-5; D gene: .; clone size: few; CDR3 protein: CASSTPRVLGQPQHF; CDR3 DNA: TGTGCCAGCAGTACTCCCAGGGTTTTGGGCCAGCCCCAGCATTTT
V gene: TRBV7-9; CDR3 length: 14; J gene: TRBJ2-1; D gene: TRBD2; clone size: .; CDR3 protein: CASRTSGSYNEQFF; CDR3 DNA: TGTGCCAGCAGAACTAGCGGCTCGTACAATGAGCAGTTCTTC
V gene: TRBV28; CDR3 length: 16; J gene: TRBJ2-1; D gene: TRBD2; clone size: .; CDR3 protein: CASSWSGEPSYNEQFF; CDR3 DNA: TGTGCCAGCAGTTGGAGCGGGGAGCCCTCCTACAATGAGCAGTTCTTC
V gene: TRBV6-5; CDR3 length: 14; J gene: TRBJ1-1; D gene: .; clone size: .; CDR3 protein: CASRHGTPQSRAFF; CDR3 DNA: TGTGCCAGCAGACACGGGACACCCCAAAGTAGGGCTTTCTTT
V gene: TRBV11-2; CDR3 length: 15; J gene: TRBJ2-7; D gene: TRBD2; clone size: .; CDR3 protein: CASSLEAGRAYEQYF; CDR3 DNA: TGTGCCAGCAGCTTAGAGGCAGGGAGGGCCTACGAGCAGTACTTC